This T cell receptor beta chain was documented in a study of vaccination effects on CD4 cells after COVID-19. A note on this clone: No antigen is known for it.

Study-level results: Clones induced by infection and by vaccine showed marked clonal contraction late after vaccination. Early post-infection timepoints were missing from the study, which also had few convalescent patients.

Clones were read by immunoSEQ multiplex PCR, and TCRdb kept only the in-frame ones, dropping some. The data contain more than 65,000 clones, around 81% of them singletons. Before sequencing, viral peptide pools were used by the ViraFEST assay to expand antigen-specific CD4+ T cells. Subsequent to a culture period of under 11 days, CD4+ T cells were isolated. Vaccine administered to participants consisted of two doses of either BNT162b2 or mRNA-1273. Germline V gene sequence: CDR1 LGHDT, CDR2 YNNKEL (reference sequence). V was shortened by 4 bases and J by 7 bases, with 10 bases between the two germline ends. CDR3 length equals 12 residues.

The source is a human donor who received a COVID-19 vaccine. The chain carries TRBV3-1 (or the pseudogene TRBV3-2) and TRBJ1-2; a possible D gene is TRBD1 (6 bases). The sequencing used CD4+ T cells from PBMCs cultured with HCoV-229E spike peptides, collected after COVID-19 vaccination. The CDR3: CASSPRGSGYTF. As DNA, the CDR3 is TGTGCCAGCAGCCCCAGGGGATCTGGCTACACCTTC.